This TCR beta chain was observed in a study of T-cell reconstitution after alpha-beta-depleted transplantation in children. Study-level findings and limits: T-cell numbers and diversity one year post-transplant derived largely from freshly generated T cells. It was reported that alpha-beta T cells came from several hundred expanded graft clones (about two months after transplant). Where some patients showed high TCRbeta diversity at day 60, it came from recipient T cells and thymic progenitors that had survived.

Unique molecular identifiers were incorporated when the TCRbeta library was constructed. TCRdb used MiXCR to reprocess the PCR reads, holding one entry per CDR3 protein. Here the sample spans about 300,000 distinct CDR3 sequences, 10% being singletons. Details on this clonotype: Its antigen remains unknown.

The CDR3 loop spans 18 amino acids. The germline CDR1 and CDR2 sequences are SGHAT and FQNNGV. The V and J ends lost 2 bases and 3 bases respectively, with 21 bases between them. The starting material was PBMCs, obtained before TCRalphabeta/CD19-depleted stem cell transplant. This sequence was found in a boy younger than two with acute myeloid leukemia, due to receive a stem cell transplant. V is TRBV11-2 and J is TRBJ2-3; D might be TRBD2 (6 bases). The CDR3 loop is CASSLIGYNGGITDTQYF. The CDR3 nucleotides are TGTGCCAGCAGCTTAATAGGCTATAACGGGGGTATAACAGATACGCAGTATTTT. Full variable domain (outside the CDR3, taken from reference TRBV11-2 and TRBJ2-3): EAGVAQSPRYKIIEKRQSVAFWCNPISGHATLYWYQQILGQGPKLLIQFQNNGVVDDSQLPKDRFSAERLKGVDSTLKIQPAKLEDSAVYLCASSLIGYNGGITDTQYFGPGTRLTVL.